The next 23 T cell receptor beta chains were all read from a single sample in a study of shared clonotypes between healthy human individuals. The table came from immunoSEQ multiplex PCR; TCRdb's copy has only in-frame clones and leaves some out. The sample consists of a few million clones, approximately 94% of them appearing once. Sequencing was carried out using naive CD4+ T cells sorted from blood. Indicated subset: CD45RA+ positively selected. These receptors were collected from a young man in good health.

V gene TRBV11-2 combines with J gene TRBJ1-2; TRBD1 might be the D (6 bases). The CDR3 is 13 amino acids. Trimming shortened V by 5 bases and J by 8 bases, and 15 bases separated the two germline ends. Germline V gene data show CDR1 as SGHAT and CDR2 as FQNNGV. CDR3 DNA sequence: TGTGCCAGCAGCGATTCAGGGGATCCGGGCTACACCTTC. This translates into CASSDSGDPGYTF.

The chain combines TRBV6-5 with TRBJ2-5; possibly TRBD1 for D (5 bases). V was cut by 6 bases and J by 3 bases, with 11 bases left in between. This CDR3 has 13 residues. Germline V gene data show CDR1 as MNHEY and CDR2 as SVGAGI. CDR3 nucleotides: TGTGCCAGCAGCACCGACAGAGAAGAGACCCAGTACTTC. It translates to CASSTDREETQYF.

This rearrangement joins TRBV29-1 to TRBJ2-1; D uncertain. Trimming pared 4 bases from V and 10 bases from J, leaving 14 bases between. CDR1 and CDR2 from the germline V gene are SQVTM and ANQGSEA. CDR3 length: 12 amino acids. CDR3 sequence (DNA): TGCAGCGTTGTCGTAACCCTTGGGGAGCAGTTCTTC. It encodes CSVVVTLGEQFF.

The genes are TRBV7-8 and TRBJ2-1; a weak D match, TRBD1 (5 bases). Germline V CDR1 and CDR2: SGHVS, FQNEAQ. V lost 0 bases to trimming and J lost 4 bases, with 16 bases between them. This CDR3 is built from 17 residues. The CDR3 bases are TGTGCCAGCAGCTTAGCTACCGCGACAGCCTTATACAATGAGCAGTTCTTC. Protein: CASSLATATALYNEQFF. Full variable domain (outside the CDR3, taken from reference TRBV7-8 and TRBJ2-1): GAGVSQSPRYKVAKRGQDVALRCDPISGHVSLFWYQQALGQGPEFLTYFQNEAQLDKSGLPSDRFFAERPEGSVSTLKIQRTQQEDSAVYLCASSLATATALYNEQFFGPGTRLTVL.

V and J are TRBV7-2 and TRBJ2-5; the D gene is possibly TRBD1 (7 bases). The CDR3 totals 17 residues. Germline CDR1 reads SGHTA; CDR2 reads FQGNSA. The V end lost 5 bases, the J end lost 5 bases, and 24 bases lay between the germline ends. The chain's CDR3 is CASSPGGYYGRMETQYF. The CDR3 nucleotides read TGTGCCAGCAGCCCAGGGGGGTATTATGGCAGAATGGAGACCCAGTACTTC.

V and J are TRBV28 and TRBJ1-3; tentatively, D is TRBD1 (6 bases). The V end lost 11 bases, the J end lost 3 bases, and 14 bases lay between the germline ends. The germline V gene encodes CDR1 MDHEN and CDR2 SYDVKM. This CDR3 contains 13 residues. This CDR3 is CAVFGGLGNTIYF. The DNA of the CDR3 is TGTGCCGTCTTCGGGGGGCTTGGAAACACCATATATTTT.

This clone was seen just once. The chain has TRBV11-2 and TRBJ2-6; no firm D call. CDR1 and CDR2 (germline): SGHAT, FQNNGV. The CDR3 sequence is 16 residues long. V lost 1 base and J lost 2, with 9 bases in between. The CDR3 sequence is CASSLVWLTGANVLTF. CDR3 DNA sequence: TGTGCCAGCAGCTTAGTGTGGCTTACTGGGGCCAACGTCCTGACTTTC.

A single count supports this clone. The junction and the germline gene differ at one end; a read error may be behind it. The chain couples TRBV5-1 to TRBJ2-7; 11 bases match TRBD2. The CDR3 is 15 residues long. Germline CDR1 reads SGHRS; CDR2 reads YFSETQ. The CDR3 nucleotides read TGCGCCAGCAGCGCTACCGGGACTAGCGGAGAGACGGGGAACTTC. It codes for CASSATGTSGETGNF.

The chain couples TRBV11-2 to TRBJ2-3; tentative D call: TRBD2 (5 bases). Germline CDR1 is SGHAT and CDR2 is FQNNGV. V was cut by 7 bases and J by 0 bases, with 20 bases left in between. The CDR3 runs to 17 residues. CDR3 amino acids: CASNPGEFLTSTDTQYF. CDR3 bases: TGTGCCAGCAACCCCGGGGAGTTCCTTACTAGCACAGATACGCAGTATTTT. The complete variable domain, with remaining parts taken from reference TRBV11-2 and TRBJ2-3, reads EAGVAQSPRYKIIEKRQSVAFWCNPISGHATLYWYQQILGQGPKLLIQFQNNGVVDDSQLPKDRFSAERLKGVDSTLKIQPAKLEDSAVYLCASNPGEFLTSTDTQYFGPGTRLTVL.

Note on this clone: Other nucleotide sequences from this sample produce the same CDR3. The V gene is TRBV15, the J gene TRBJ2-7; 8 nucleotides agree with TRBD2. Germline CDR1 is LNHNV and CDR2 is YYDKDF (reference sequence). The trim removed 0 bases at V and 2 bases at J, leaving 6 bases unmatched. This CDR3 contains 16 residues. The CDR3 protein is CATSRETGGLTYEQYF. The CDR3 nucleotides are TGTGCCACCAGCAGAGAGACGGGAGGGCTGACCTACGAGCAGTACTTC. The full variable domain, its missing parts supplied by reference TRBV15 and TRBJ2-7, is DAMVIQNPRYQVTQFGKPVTLSCSQTLNHNVMYWYQQKSSQAPKLLFHYYDKDFNNEADTPDNFQSRRPNTSFCFLDIRSPGLGDTAMYLCATSRETGGLTYEQYFGPGTRLTVT.

The rearrangement uses TRBV7-2 and TRBJ2-1; D is unclear. V lost 3 bases and J lost 13, with 13 bases in between. CDR1 is SGHTA and CDR2 is FQGNSA in the germline V gene. There are 12 residues in the CDR3. CDR3 DNA sequence: TGTGCCAGCAGCTTGGGGATTCCTGATCAGTTCTTC. Translation gives CASSLGIPDQFF.

The chain combines TRBV7-2 with TRBJ1-5, with D possibly TRBD1 on 6 matching bases. The V and J ends lost 3 bases and 1 base respectively, with 10 bases between them. Germline V lookup: CDR1 SGHTA, CDR2 FQGNSA. The CDR3 sequence is 15 residues long. CDR3 bases: TGTGCCAGCAGCTTCGGACAGTCAAGCAATCAGCCCCAGCATTTT. It codes for CASSFGQSSNQPQHF.

Of note for this clone: Other DNA sequences of this sample code for an identical CDR3. The chain is built from TRBV7-2 and TRBJ2-7, with TRBD2 matching over 8 bases. Germline CDR1 SGHTA, CDR2 FQGNSA. After removal of 1 base from V and 1 base from J, the junction contained 3 bases not matched to a gene. The CDR3 runs to 15 residues. In DNA, the CDR3 is TGTGCCAGCAGCTTAGATGCGGGAGGTTCCTACGAGCAGTACTTC. Translation: CASSLDAGGSYEQYF.

The chain recombines TRBV18 with TRBJ2-3; the D gene is possibly TRBD2 (6 bases). V lost 3 bases and J lost 11, with 15 bases in between. The CDR3 is made up of 13 amino acids. Germline V gene data show CDR1 as KGHSH and CDR2 as LQKENI. CDR3 loop: CASSPPGDIVQYF. The CDR3 region has the DNA TGTGCCAGCTCACCCCCGGGGGATATAGTGCAGTATTTT.

The CDR3 nucleotides are TGTGCCAGCAGTTTGGAGGGGCCATCCCCTGGAAACACCATATATTTT. It encodes CASSLEGPSPGNTIYF. This rearrangement joins TRBV27 to TRBJ1-3; D is perhaps TRBD1 (5 bases). Between the trimmed V and J ends, which lost 3 bases and 2 bases, there was a span of 14 bases. Germline CDR1 MNHEY, CDR2 SMNVEV (reference sequence). The CDR3 totals 16 residues.

Of note for this clone: This CDR3 is also generated by other DNA sequences in the sample. V usage is TRBV5-1 and J usage is TRBJ2-7; no clear D. The CDR3 consists of 13 residues. The V gene's germline CDR1 is SGHRS and CDR2 YFSETQ. Trimming shortened V by 0 bases and J by 2 bases, and 6 bases separated the two germline ends. CDR3 residues: CASSLGGTYEQYF. The CDR3 DNA sequence: TGCGCCAGCAGCTTGGGCGGCACCTACGAGCAGTACTTC.

The chain uses TRBV6-6 and TRBJ1-1; TRBD1 agrees at 9 bases. CDR3 length equals 13 residues. Germline V gene data show CDR1 as MNHNY and CDR2 as SVGAGI (reference sequence). J gave up 6 bases and V 6 bases, and 5 bases lay outside the gene matches. CDR3 residues: CASSPGQGSEAFF. DNA of the CDR3: TGTGCCAGCAGCCCGGGACAGGGATCTGAAGCTTTCTTT.

Points on this clone: The same CDR3 arises from other DNA sequences in this sample as well. This sequence joins TRBV5-6 and TRBJ1-5; D unresolved. Trimming left V 1 base short and J 0 bases short, with 11 bases between. This CDR3 spans 16 amino acids. Germline CDR1 SGHDT, CDR2 YYEEEE. Written as DNA, the CDR3 is TGTGCCAGCAGCTTGTCCGGCAGATATAGCAATCAGCCCCAGCATTTT. It encodes CASSLSGRYSNQPQHF.

The chain recombines TRBV19 with TRBJ1-2; the D gene is possibly TRBD1 (5 bases). This CDR3 is 12 amino acids long. V was pared by 8 bases and J by 4 bases, with 11 bases between. The germline CDR1 and CDR2 sequences are LNHDA and SQIVND (reference sequence). CDR3 amino acids: CASRDSFYGYTF. The CDR3 DNA follows: TGTGCCAGTCGAGACAGCTTCTATGGCTACACCTTC. Together with reference TRBV19 and TRBJ1-2, the CDR3 gives the full variable domain: DGGITQSPKYLFRKEGQNVTLSCEQNLNHDAMYWYRQDPGQGLRLIYYSQIVNDFQKGDIAEGYSVSREKKESFPLTVTSAQKNPTAFYLCASRDSFYGYTFGSGTRLTVV.

The chain is built from TRBV7-2 and TRBJ1-1; a possible D gene is TRBD1 (6 bases). Germline V gives CDR1 SGHTA, CDR2 FQGNSA. Trimming pared 1 base from V and 7 bases from J, leaving 13 bases between. This CDR3 has 14 amino acids. The CDR3 reads CASSLGRGRVEAFF. DNA for the CDR3: TGTGCCAGCAGCTTAGGTAGGGGGAGGGTTGAAGCTTTCTTT.

The rearrangement links TRBV5-4 to TRBJ1-1, with a possible D match to TRBD1 (6 bases). Germline-derived CDR1 and CDR2 are SGHNT and YYREEE (reference sequence). This CDR3 is 13 amino acids long. V gave up 7 bases and J gave up 1 base, with 11 bases separating them. As DNA, the CDR3 is TGTGCCAGCGGGCGAGGGGGGAACACTGAAGCTTTCTTT. This sequence encodes CASGRGGNTEAFF.

The J gene is TRBJ2-7, the V gene TRBV6-1; D perhaps matches TRBD1 (6 bases). V shed 4 bases and J shed 3 bases, with 13 bases lying between them. This CDR3 is built from 14 residues. Germline values: CDR1 MNHNS, CDR2 SASEGT. The CDR3 here is CASSALQGHYEQYF. In nucleotides, the CDR3 is TGTGCCAGCAGTGCCTTACAGGGACACTACGAGCAGTACTTC.

V usage is TRBV5-6 and J usage is TRBJ1-4; D is uncertain. Trimming cost V 0 bases and J 5 bases, with 11 bases left between them. Germline CDR1 SGHDT, CDR2 YYEEEE. This CDR3 comprises 15 residues. CDR3 loop: CASSLEGRLNEKLFF. CDR3 nucleotide sequence: TGTGCCAGCAGCTTGGAAGGCAGGTTGAATGAAAAACTGTTTTTT.